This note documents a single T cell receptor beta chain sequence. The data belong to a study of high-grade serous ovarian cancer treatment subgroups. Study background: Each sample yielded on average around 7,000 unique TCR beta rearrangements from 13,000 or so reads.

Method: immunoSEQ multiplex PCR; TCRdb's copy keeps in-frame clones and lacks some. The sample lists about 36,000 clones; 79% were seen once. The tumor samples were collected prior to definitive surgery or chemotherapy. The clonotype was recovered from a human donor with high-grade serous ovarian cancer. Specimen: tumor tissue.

CDR3 loop: CASSWENQPQHF. CDR3 DNA: TGTGCCAGCAGTTGGGAAAATCAGCCCCAGCATTTT. This chain links TRBV6-1 with TRBJ1-5; D ambiguous. CDR3 size: 12 residues. In germline, CDR1 is MNHNS, CDR2 SASEGT. The germline V and J ends were trimmed by 5 bases and 4 bases, with 6 bases remaining between them.